Included here is one TCR beta chain sequence, with context. This sample was included in a study of blood T cells in healthy people across ages. Study details: T cells yielded about one barcoded beta molecule per two cells through template switching.

Each donor was a healthy Caucasian individual from Russia, aged about 6 to 90. It was about 9.4 milliliters of peripheral blood that were drawn from each donor. The second PCR ran about 6 to 12 cycles with a sample-barcoded 5' primer and J-beta primers. Each TCR beta cDNA got a 12-nucleotide random molecular identifier. TCRdb processed the 5' RACE reads anew with MiXCR; each CDR3 protein has one entry. The profile shows nearly 800,000 distinct CDR3 sequences, roughly three fifths of them singletons. The germline gives CDR1 DFQATT, CDR2 SNEGSKA (reference sequence). The CDR3 spans 14 residues. V is TRBV20-1 and J is TRBJ2-4; TRBD2 agrees at 12 bases. The end of the DNA is better explained by TRBJ2-5, so the J call may be wrong. The origin of this receptor is a middle-aged man in good health. The sample taken for sequencing was blood. The CDR3 is CSATRLAGEETQYF. The CDR3 DNA follows: TGCAGTGCTACTCGACTAGCGGGGGAAGAGACCCAGTACTTC.